The entry below describes one T cell receptor (beta chain). The V end lost 1 base, the J end lost 6 bases, and 13 bases lay between the germline ends. The CDR3 has 14 residues. Germline CDR1 and CDR2: MGHRA and YSYEKL. The method was immunoSEQ multiplex PCR; TCRdb's version includes in-frame clones alone and lacks a portion of them. Of around 58,000 clones detected, roughly 89% appear once; the ten largest clones hold more than 1.3%. Patients who had autoimmune disease history or got systemic immunosuppression were left out. Blood sampling was done at baseline, cycle 4 day 1, and cycle 7 day 1. This specimen comes from a study of OX40 agonist ivuxolimab in advanced cancers. Overall study: Patients undergoing dose escalation presented with hepatocellular carcinoma, melanoma, renal cell or head and neck cancer.

Sequencing was performed on CD4+ or CD8+ T cells sorted from blood, taken in a trial of the OX40 agonist ivuxolimab. The rearrangement joins TRBV4-1 to TRBJ2-7, with D perhaps given as TRBD1 or TRBD2 (5 bases each). This TCR came from an adult with an advanced solid tumor such as melanoma, head and neck, liver or kidney cancer. The CDR3 DNA is TGCGCCAGCAGCCAAGCAACGAGGGGAGTCGAGCAGTACTTC. Protein product: CASSQATRGVEQYF.